This entry is about one TCR beta chain. This sample was included in a study of blood T cell repertoires in COVID-19. The assay was immunoSEQ multiplex PCR, and TCRdb's table has in-frame clones only and misses some. The sample carries some 240,000 clones, about nine tenths recorded once. The receptor was derived from a man between 60 and 70 years old who had recovered from COVID-19. The sample was peripheral blood.

This CDR3 is CSASPDRYYGYTF. The CDR3 DNA follows: TGCAGTGCTAGTCCGGACAGATACTATGGCTACACCTTC. The V call is TRBV20-1, the J call TRBJ1-2; perhaps TRBD1 as D (6 bases). Germline V gene lookup returns CDR1 DFQATT and CDR2 SNEGSKA (reference sequence). Trimming took 3 bases from V and 3 from J, leaving 11 bases between them. This CDR3 is built from 13 residues.